This T cell receptor (beta chain) comes out of a study of blood T cell repertoires in COVID-19. For the study at large: T cells, B-cell-depleted T cells, or PBMCs supplied cDNA or gDNA.

This CDR3 comprises 14 residues. Germline V CDR1 and CDR2: MNHEY, SVGEGT. The V gene lost 6 bases and the J gene lost 2 bases, with 14 bases spanning the gap. As originally analysed: Reference gene primers were amplified, and this amplification served to estimate nucleated cell counts. Profiled with immunoSEQ multiplex PCR; TCRdb holds only in-frame clones, not every one. Clonal size and the V and J genes are those of that table, whereas D and trimming came from the DNA. The table includes some 150,000 clones, around 89% detected once. The chain recombines TRBV6-2 or TRBV6-3 with TRBJ2-7, with a possible D match to TRBD1 (5 bases). Sequencing was performed on peripheral blood. This TCR derives from a woman in her 40s with acute or convalescent COVID-19. The CDR3 region has the DNA TGTGCCAGCAGCCTCCCCGACAGTACCTACGAGCAGTACTTC. Its protein is CASSLPDSTYEQYF.